This note documents a single T cell receptor beta chain sequence. This CDR3 has 13 amino acids. The germline V and J ends were trimmed by 4 bases and 0 bases, with 4 bases remaining between them. Germline V gene sequence: CDR1 MNHEY, CDR2 SMNVEV (reference sequence). The data originate from a study of blood T cell repertoires in COVID-19. For the study at large: The United States, Italy and Spain were the sources of the acute and convalescent COVID-19 samples. PBMCs, B-cell-depleted T cells, or T cells provided the cDNA or gDNA that made up the material.

Original analysis: Nucleated cell counts were estimated from reference gene primer amplification. Method: immunoSEQ multiplex PCR; TCRdb's copy keeps in-frame clones and lacks some. V and J calls and clone size come straight from that table; D and trimming were deduced from the DNA. The sample shows approximately 150,000 clones, approximately 87% of them seen only once. Source material: peripheral blood. This chain joins TRBV27 and TRBJ2-1, with D uncertain. This receptor was identified in a woman aged 70-85 years with acute or convalescent COVID-19. CDR3: CASSSSSYNEQFF. In DNA, the CDR3 is TGTGCCAGCAGTTCGAGCTCCTACAATGAGCAGTTCTTC.